These 11 T cell receptor beta chains were all obtained from the same sample, sequenced in a study of shared clonotypes between healthy human individuals. Data came from immunoSEQ multiplex PCR; TCRdb stores just in-frame clones and leaves some out. The table includes some 2,400,000 clones, nearly 97% detected once. Sequences were obtained from naive CD4+ T cells sorted from blood. Subset here: CD45RA+ positively selected. The receptors stem from a man between 18 and 29 years old in good health.

The chain carries TRBV5-4 and TRBJ2-5, with D possibly being TRBD2 (6 bases). The V end was cut by 4 bases, the J end by 1 base, with 14 bases between. This CDR3 contains 15 residues. CDR1 and CDR2 (germline): SGHNT, YYREEE (reference sequence). CDR3 sequence (DNA): TGTGCCAGCAGCCGTCATCCGGGACTCCAAGAGACCCAGTACTTC. As protein: CASSRHPGLQETQYF.

This chain links TRBV5-1 with TRBJ1-1; D unclear. CDR3 size: 13 residues. V was trimmed by 4 bases and J by 8 bases, leaving 15 bases between them. The germline V gene encodes CDR1 SGHRS and CDR2 YFSETQ. CDR3 region: CASSHDAGFEAFF. The CDR3 DNA follows: TGCGCCAGCAGCCACGACGCGGGATTCGAAGCTTTCTTT.

J is TRBJ2-7 and V is TRBV6-6, with 7 bases matching TRBD1. CDR1 and CDR2 (germline): MNHNY, SVGAGI (reference sequence). Trimming at V came to 6 bases and at J to 0 bases, leaving 5 bases not matched to a gene. The CDR3 is 14 amino acids. The CDR3 bases are TGTGCCAGCAGACGAGGGACAGCCTCCTACGAGCAGTACTTC. Translated, it gives CASRRGTASYEQYF.

The chain has TRBV9 and TRBJ2-7; weak D call: TRBD2 (5 bases). CDR3 length: 13 residues. CDR1 is SGDLS and CDR2 is YYNGEE in the germline V gene. V lost 3 bases, J lost 5 bases, and 12 bases lay in between. The CDR3 here is CASSEDEGNEQYF. CDR3 sequence (DNA): TGTGCCAGCAGCGAGGACGAGGGCAACGAGCAGTACTTC.

Notes on this clone: Other DNA sequences of this sample code for an identical CDR3. The gene calls are TRBV2 and TRBJ2-7; a weak D match, TRBD1 (5 bases). CDR3 length equals 12 residues. The ends were cut back, 4 bases at V and 1 base at J, with 5 bases in the middle. Germline V gives CDR1 SNHLY, CDR2 FYNNEI. The CDR3 loop is CASSGQSYEQYF. The CDR3 coding sequence is TGTGCCAGCAGTGGACAGTCCTACGAGCAGTACTTC.

Points on this clone: The sample carries other DNA sequences with the same CDR3. This chain uses TRBV2 with TRBJ2-3; the D is unclear. The CDR3 totals 14 residues. Per germline, CDR1 SNHLY and CDR2 FYNNEI. The germline V and J ends were trimmed by 1 base and 2 bases, with 7 bases remaining between them. CDR3 DNA: TGTGCCAGCAGTGAAGGGGGTTCCACAGATACGCAGTATTTT. Translated, it gives CASSEGGSTDTQYF.

The chain combines TRBV5-1 with TRBJ2-1; tentative D call: TRBD2 (5 bases). Trimming took 5 bases from V and 7 from J, leaving 19 bases between them. The CDR3 is 15 amino acids. Germline loops: CDR1 SGHRS, CDR2 YFSETQ. In nucleotides, the CDR3 is TGCGCCAGCAGGATGTCGGGATCCTCATTGAATGAGCAGTTCTTC. This codes for CASRMSGSSLNEQFF.

The rearrangement links TRBV18 to TRBJ2-1; 7 bases fit TRBD2. Germline CDR1 and CDR2: KGHSH and LQKENI. Unmatched junction bases numbered 10, after V lost 0 bases and J lost 5 bases. This CDR3 has 17 residues. Here the CDR3 DNA reads TGTGCCAGCTCACCACCGTCCCGGTCTAGCGGCCACAATGAGCAGTTCTTC. Translated: CASSPPSRSSGHNEQFF.

Points on this clone: At the DNA level, this CDR3 is encoded by other sequences in the same sample as well. The chain uses TRBV5-1 and TRBJ1-1; D is possibly TRBD1 (5 bases). Trimming removed 0 bases from V and 3 bases from J, with 9 bases in between. The germline V gene encodes CDR1 SGHRS and CDR2 YFSETQ. CDR3 length equals 14 residues. The CDR3 region has the DNA TGCGCCAGCAGCTTGGCCCTGGGGGACACTGAAGCTTTCTTT. This encodes CASSLALGDTEAFF. The whole variable domain, filled in from reference TRBV5-1 and TRBJ1-1, reads KAGVTQTPRYLIKTRGQQVTLSCSPISGHRSVSWYQQTPGQGLQFLFEYFSETQRNKGNFPGRFSGRQFSNSRSEMNVSTLELGDSALYLCASSLALGDTEAFFGQGTRLTVV.

The count of this clone is one. The chain has TRBV28 and TRBJ1-2; D gene uncertain. Looked up from germline, CDR1 is MDHEN and CDR2 is SYDVKM. The CDR3 totals 13 residues. Trimming shortened V by 2 bases and J by 8 bases, and 12 bases separated the two germline ends. This CDR3 is CASSLISPRGYTF. Here the CDR3 DNA reads TGTGCCAGCAGTTTAATAAGCCCACGAGGCTACACCTTC.

The chain uses TRBV9 and TRBJ2-5; D gene unclear. V was pared by 0 bases and J by 1 base, with 10 bases between. The length of the CDR3 is 15 residues. Germline V CDR1 and CDR2: SGDLS, YYNGEE. Here the CDR3 reads CASSVAYRVQETQYF. CDR3 bases: TGTGCCAGCAGCGTAGCTTATCGGGTCCAAGAGACCCAGTACTTC. The full variable domain, with the rest looked up from reference TRBV9 and TRBJ2-5, is DSGVTQTPKHLITATGQRVTLRCSPRSGDLSVYWYQQSLDQGLQFLIQYYNGEERAKGNILERFSAQQFPDLHSELNLSSLELGDSALYFCASSVAYRVQETQYFGPGTRLLVL.